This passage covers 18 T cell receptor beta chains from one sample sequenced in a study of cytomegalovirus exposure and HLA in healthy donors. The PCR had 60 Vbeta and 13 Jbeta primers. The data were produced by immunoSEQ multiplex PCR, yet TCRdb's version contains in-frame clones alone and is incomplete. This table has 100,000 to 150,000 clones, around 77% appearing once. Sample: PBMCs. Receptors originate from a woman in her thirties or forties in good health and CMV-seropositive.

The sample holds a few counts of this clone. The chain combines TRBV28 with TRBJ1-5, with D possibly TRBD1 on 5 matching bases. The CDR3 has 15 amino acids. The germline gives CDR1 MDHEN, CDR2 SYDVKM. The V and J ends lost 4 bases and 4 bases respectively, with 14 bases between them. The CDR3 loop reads CASSSPAGGNQPQHF. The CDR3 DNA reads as TGTGCCAGCAGTTCCCCGGCCGGGGGGAATCAGCCCCAGCATTTT.

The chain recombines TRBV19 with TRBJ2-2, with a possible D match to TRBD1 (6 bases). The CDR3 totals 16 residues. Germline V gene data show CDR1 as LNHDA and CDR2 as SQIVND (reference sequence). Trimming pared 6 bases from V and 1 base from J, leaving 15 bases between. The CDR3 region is CASRPGTNRNTGELFF. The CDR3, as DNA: TGTGCCAGTAGGCCCGGGACAAATAGGAACACCGGGGAGCTGTTTTTT. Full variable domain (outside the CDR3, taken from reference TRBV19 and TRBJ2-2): DGGITQSPKYLFRKEGQNVTLSCEQNLNHDAMYWYRQDPGQGLRLIYYSQIVNDFQKGDIAEGYSVSREKKESFPLTVTSAQKNPTAFYLCASRPGTNRNTGELFFGEGSRLTVL.

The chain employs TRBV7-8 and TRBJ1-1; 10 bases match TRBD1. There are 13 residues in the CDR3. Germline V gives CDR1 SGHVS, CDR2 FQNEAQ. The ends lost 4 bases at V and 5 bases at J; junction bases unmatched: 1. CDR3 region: CASSSDRGTEAFF. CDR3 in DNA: TGTGCCAGCAGCTCGGACAGGGGGACTGAAGCTTTCTTT.

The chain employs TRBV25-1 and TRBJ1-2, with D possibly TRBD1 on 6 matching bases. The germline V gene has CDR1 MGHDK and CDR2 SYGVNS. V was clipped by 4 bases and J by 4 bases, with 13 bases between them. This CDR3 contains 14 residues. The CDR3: CASSVAGVGYGYTF. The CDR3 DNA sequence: TGTGCCAGCAGTGTCGCAGGGGTAGGCTATGGCTACACCTTC.

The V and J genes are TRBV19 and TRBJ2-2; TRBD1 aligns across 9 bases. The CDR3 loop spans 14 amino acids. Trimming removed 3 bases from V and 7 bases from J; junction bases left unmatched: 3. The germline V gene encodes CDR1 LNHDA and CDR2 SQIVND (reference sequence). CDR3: CASSMTGGVGELFF. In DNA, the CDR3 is TGTGCCAGTAGTATGACAGGGGGGGTCGGGGAGCTGTTTTTT. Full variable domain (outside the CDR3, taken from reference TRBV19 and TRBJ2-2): DGGITQSPKYLFRKEGQNVTLSCEQNLNHDAMYWYRQDPGQGLRLIYYSQIVNDFQKGDIAEGYSVSREKKESFPLTVTSAQKNPTAFYLCASSMTGGVGELFFGEGSRLTVL.

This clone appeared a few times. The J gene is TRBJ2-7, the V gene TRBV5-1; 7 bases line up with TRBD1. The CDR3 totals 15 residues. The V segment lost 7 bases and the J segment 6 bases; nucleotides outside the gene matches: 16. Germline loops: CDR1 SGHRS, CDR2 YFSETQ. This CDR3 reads CASAARGDRVREQYF. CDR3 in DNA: TGCGCCAGCGCCGCCCGCGGAGACAGGGTGCGCGAGCAGTACTTC.

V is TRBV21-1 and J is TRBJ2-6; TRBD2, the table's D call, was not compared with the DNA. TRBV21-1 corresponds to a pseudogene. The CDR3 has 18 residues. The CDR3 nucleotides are TGTGCCAGCAGCAAATTAGGGGGGGATAGCTCTGGGGCCAACGTCCTGACTTTC. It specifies CASSKLGGDSSGANVLTF.

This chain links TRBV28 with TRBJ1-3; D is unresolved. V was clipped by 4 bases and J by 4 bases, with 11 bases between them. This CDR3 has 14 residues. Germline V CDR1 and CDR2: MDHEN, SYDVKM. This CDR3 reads CASSSPWLGNTIYF. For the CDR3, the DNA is TGTGCCAGCAGTTCCCCTTGGCTGGGAAACACCATATATTTT.

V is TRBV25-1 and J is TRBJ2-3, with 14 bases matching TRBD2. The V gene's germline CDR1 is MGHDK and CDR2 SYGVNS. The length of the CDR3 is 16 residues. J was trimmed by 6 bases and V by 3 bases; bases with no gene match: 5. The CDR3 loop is CASSDGTSGRADTQYF. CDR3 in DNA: TGTGCCAGCAGTGACGGGACTAGCGGGAGAGCGGATACGCAGTATTTT.

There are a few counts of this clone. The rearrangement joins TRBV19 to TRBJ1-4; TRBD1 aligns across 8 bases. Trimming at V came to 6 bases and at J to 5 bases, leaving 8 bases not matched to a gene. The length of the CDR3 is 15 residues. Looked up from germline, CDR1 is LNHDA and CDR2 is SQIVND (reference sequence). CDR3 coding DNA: TGTGCCAGTAGCCTACCGGGACAGGCGAATGAAAAACTGTTTTTT. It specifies CASSLPGQANEKLFF.

CDR3 sequence (DNA): TGTGCCAGCAGCGTAGAGCAAGGGGACCGAGGGGGGCAGTTCTTC. This sequence encodes CASSVEQGDRGGQFF. The genes are TRBV9 and TRBJ2-1; D perhaps matches TRBD1 (6 bases). V dropped 0 bases and J dropped 12 bases, with 19 bases sitting between them. This CDR3 has 15 residues. CDR1 and CDR2 from the germline V gene are SGDLS and YYNGEE.

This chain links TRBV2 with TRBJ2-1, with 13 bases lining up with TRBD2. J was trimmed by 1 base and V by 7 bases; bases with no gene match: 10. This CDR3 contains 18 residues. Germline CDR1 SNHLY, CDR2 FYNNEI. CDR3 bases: TGTGCCAGCACGGGACTAGCGGGAAACACTAAGTCCTACAATGAGCAGTTCTTC. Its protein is CASTGLAGNTKSYNEQFF.

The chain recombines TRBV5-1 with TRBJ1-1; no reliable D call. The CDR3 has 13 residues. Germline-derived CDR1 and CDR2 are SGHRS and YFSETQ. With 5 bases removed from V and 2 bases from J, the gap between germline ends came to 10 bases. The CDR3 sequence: CASSIAANTEAFF. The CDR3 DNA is TGCGCCAGCAGTATAGCAGCCAACACTGAAGCTTTCTTT.

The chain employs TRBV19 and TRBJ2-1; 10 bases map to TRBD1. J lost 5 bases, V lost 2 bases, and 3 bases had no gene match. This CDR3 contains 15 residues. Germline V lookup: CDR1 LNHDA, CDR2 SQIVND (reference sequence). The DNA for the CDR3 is TGTGCCAGTAGTATAACCGGGACAGGGGACAATGAGCAGTTCTTC. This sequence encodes CASSITGTGDNEQFF.

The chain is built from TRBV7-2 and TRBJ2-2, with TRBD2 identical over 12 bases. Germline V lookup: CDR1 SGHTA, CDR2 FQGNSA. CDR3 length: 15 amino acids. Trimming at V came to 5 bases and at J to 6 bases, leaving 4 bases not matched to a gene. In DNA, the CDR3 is TGTGCCAGCAGCCCTGGGACTAGCGGGTCCGGGGAGCTGTTTTTT. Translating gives CASSPGTSGSGELFF. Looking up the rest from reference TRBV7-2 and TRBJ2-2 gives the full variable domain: GAGVSQSPSNKVTEKGKDVELRCDPISGHTALYWYRQSLGQGLEFLIYFQGNSAPDKSGLPSDRFSAERTGGSVSTLTIQRTQQEDSAVYLCASSPGTSGSGELFFGEGSRLTVL.

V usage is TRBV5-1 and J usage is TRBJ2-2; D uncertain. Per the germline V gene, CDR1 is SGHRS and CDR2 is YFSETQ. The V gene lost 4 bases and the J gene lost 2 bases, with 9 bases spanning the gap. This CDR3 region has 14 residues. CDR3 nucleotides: TGCGCCAGCAGCACTGCGTCAAACACCGGGGAGCTGTTTTTT. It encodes CASSTASNTGELFF.

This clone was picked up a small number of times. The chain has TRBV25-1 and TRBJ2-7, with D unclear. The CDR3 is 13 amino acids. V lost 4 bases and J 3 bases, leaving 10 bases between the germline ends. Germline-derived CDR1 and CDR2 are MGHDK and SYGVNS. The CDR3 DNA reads TGTGCCAGCAGTGGGGCCCTACTCTACGAGCAGTACTTC. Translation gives CASSGALLYEQYF.

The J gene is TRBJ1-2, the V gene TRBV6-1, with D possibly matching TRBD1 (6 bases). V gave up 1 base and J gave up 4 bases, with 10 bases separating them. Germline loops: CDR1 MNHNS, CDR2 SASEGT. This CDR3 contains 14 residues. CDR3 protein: CASSEGGRSYGYTF. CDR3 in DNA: TGTGCCAGCAGTGAAGGGGGGCGCAGCTATGGCTACACCTTC.